One and the same sample provided the 3 T cell receptor beta chains below, sequenced in a study of T cell responses to AZD1222 COVID-19 vaccine. The repertoire was sequenced with immunoSEQ multiplex PCR; TCRdb's copy has only in-frame clones and lacks some. Here the sample spans about 130,000 clones, around 86% being singletons. This specimen was peripheral blood, taken on day 0 of AZD1222 vaccination. These receptors all stem from an adult in good health.

The chain joins TRBV4-3 to TRBJ1-2, with D possibly TRBD1 on 5 matching bases. V was pared by 0 bases and J by 7 bases, with 9 bases between. Germline values: CDR1 LGHNA, CDR2 YSLEER. The CDR3 sequence is 13 residues long. The CDR3 DNA follows: TGCGCCAGCAGCCAAGATGGGGACCGTGGCTACACCTTC. It is translated as CASSQDGDRGYTF.

This clone was seen a few times. The chain carries TRBV3-1 (or the pseudogene TRBV3-2) and TRBJ2-1; D possibly corresponds to TRBD2 (7 bases). Germline assignment: CDR1 LGHDT and CDR2 YNNKEL (reference sequence). The CDR3 covers 14 residues. Trimming removed 3 bases at V and 6 bases at J, with 12 bases between. The CDR3 reads CASSHLGGLNEQFF. In nucleotides, the CDR3 is TGTGCCAGCAGCCATTTGGGGGGGCTCAATGAGCAGTTCTTC.

The chain recombines TRBV2 with TRBJ2-7, with D hard to call. Germline V gene data show CDR1 as SNHLY and CDR2 as FYNNEI. The ends were cut back, 6 bases at V and 5 bases at J, with 8 bases in the middle. There are 11 residues in the CDR3. CDR3 in DNA: TGTGCCAGCAGCGAACTCCACGAGCAGTACTTC. Translated: CASSELHEQYF.